This T cell receptor beta chain originates from a study of blood T cell repertoires in COVID-19. Germline CDR1 reads MNHEY; CDR2 reads SVGEGT. CDR3 length: 17 residues. V lost 4 bases to trimming and J lost 4 bases; unmatched junction nucleotides: 11. Assay used: immunoSEQ multiplex PCR; TCRdb lists only in-frame clones, some missing. The sample has 120,000 to 150,000 clones, roughly 78% seen once. The sequence derives from a man between 60 and 70 years old with acute or convalescent COVID-19. The specimen was peripheral blood. The rearrangement uses TRBV6-2 or TRBV6-3 and TRBJ1-5; 9 nucleotides align to TRBD1. The CDR3 reads CASSWDPGQGGNQPQHF. CDR3 DNA: TGTGCCAGCAGTTGGGACCCGGGACAGGGTGGAAATCAGCCCCAGCATTTT.